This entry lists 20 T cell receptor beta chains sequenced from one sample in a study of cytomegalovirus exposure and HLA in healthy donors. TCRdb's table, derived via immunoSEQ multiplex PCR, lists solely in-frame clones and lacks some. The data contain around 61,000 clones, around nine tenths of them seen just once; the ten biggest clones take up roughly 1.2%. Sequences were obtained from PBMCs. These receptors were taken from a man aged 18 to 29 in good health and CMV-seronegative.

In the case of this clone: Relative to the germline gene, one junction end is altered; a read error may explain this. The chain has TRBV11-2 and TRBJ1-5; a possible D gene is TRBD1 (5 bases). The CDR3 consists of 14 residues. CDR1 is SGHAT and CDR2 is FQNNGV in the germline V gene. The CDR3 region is CASSLEGPDQPQHF. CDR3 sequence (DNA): TGTGCCAGCAGTTTAGAGGGGCCCGATCAGCCCCAGCATTTT.

For the CDR3, the DNA is TGTGCCAGCAGAATACTAGCGGGAGTCTTATCCTACGAGCAGTACTTC. As protein: CASRILAGVLSYEQYF. The V and J genes are TRBV21-1 and TRBJ2-7; the tabulated D call, TRBD2, remains unverified against the DNA. TRBV21-1 is a pseudogene. There are 16 residues in the CDR3.

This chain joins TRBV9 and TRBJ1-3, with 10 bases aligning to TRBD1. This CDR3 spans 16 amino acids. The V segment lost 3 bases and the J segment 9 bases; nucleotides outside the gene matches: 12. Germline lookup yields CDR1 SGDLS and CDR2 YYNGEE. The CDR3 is CASSARDRGVGGTIYF. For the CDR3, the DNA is TGTGCCAGCAGCGCACGGGACAGGGGAGTAGGAGGCACCATATATTTT.

The CDR3 sequence is CASSFPDQGWKLFF. CDR3 nucleotides: TGTGCCAGCAGTTTCCCCGATCAGGGTTGGAAACTGTTTTTT. The chain links TRBV6-6 to TRBJ1-4; TRBD1 is a possible D gene (5 bases). V was cut by 4 bases and J by 11 bases, with 17 bases left in between. The CDR3 totals 14 residues. Germline V gene sequence: CDR1 MNHNY, CDR2 SVGAGI (reference sequence).

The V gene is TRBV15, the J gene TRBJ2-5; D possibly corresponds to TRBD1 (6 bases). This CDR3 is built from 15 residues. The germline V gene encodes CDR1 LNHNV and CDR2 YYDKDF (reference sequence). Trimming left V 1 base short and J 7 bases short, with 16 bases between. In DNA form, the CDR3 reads TGTGCCACCAGCAGAGCCCAGGGGTCCCAGGGGACCCAGTACTTC. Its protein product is CATSRAQGSQGTQYF.

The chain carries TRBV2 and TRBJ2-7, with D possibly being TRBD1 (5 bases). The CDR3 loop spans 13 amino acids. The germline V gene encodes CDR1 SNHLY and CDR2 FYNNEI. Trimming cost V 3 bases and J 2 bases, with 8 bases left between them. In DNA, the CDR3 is TGTGCCAGCAGTGACCCCAGGGCCTACGAGCAGTACTTC. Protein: CASSDPRAYEQYF.

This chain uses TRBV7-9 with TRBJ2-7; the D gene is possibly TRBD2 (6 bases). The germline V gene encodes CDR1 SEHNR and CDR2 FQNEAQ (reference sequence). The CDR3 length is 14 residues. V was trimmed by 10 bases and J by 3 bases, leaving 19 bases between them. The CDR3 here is CATSRIQGGYEQYF. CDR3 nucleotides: TGTGCCACGTCTCGCATCCAGGGAGGCTACGAGCAGTACTTC.

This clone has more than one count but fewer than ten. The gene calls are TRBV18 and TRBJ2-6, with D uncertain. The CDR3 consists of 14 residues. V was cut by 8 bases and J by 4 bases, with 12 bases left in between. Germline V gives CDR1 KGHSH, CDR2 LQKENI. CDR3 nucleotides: TGTGCCAGCCACACGTCTCAGGGGGCCAACGTCCTGACTTTC. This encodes CASHTSQGANVLTF.

CDR3 protein: CASSLDVRGAYNEQFF. Here the CDR3 DNA reads TGTGCCAGCAGCTTAGATGTACGGGGGGCCTACAATGAGCAGTTCTTC. The chain couples TRBV5-6 to TRBJ2-1, with TRBD2 matching over 7 bases. The V gene end was trimmed by 2 bases and the J gene end by 2 bases; junction bases not matched to a gene: 7. This CDR3 has 16 residues. Germline V gives CDR1 SGHDT, CDR2 YYEEEE.

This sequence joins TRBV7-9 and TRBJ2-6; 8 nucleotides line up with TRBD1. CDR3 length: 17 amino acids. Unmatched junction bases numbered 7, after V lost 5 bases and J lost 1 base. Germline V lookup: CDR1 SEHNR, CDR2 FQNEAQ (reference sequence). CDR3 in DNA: TGTGCCAGCAGCCCCGGGACAGGCCAATCTGGGGCCAACGTCCTGACTTTC. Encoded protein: CASSPGTGQSGANVLTF.

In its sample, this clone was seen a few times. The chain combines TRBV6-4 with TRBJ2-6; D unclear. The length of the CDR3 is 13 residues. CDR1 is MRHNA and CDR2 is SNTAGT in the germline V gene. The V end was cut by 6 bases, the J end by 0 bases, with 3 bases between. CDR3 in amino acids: CASRASGANVLTF. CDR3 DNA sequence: TGTGCCAGCAGGGCCTCTGGGGCCAACGTCCTGACTTTC.

CDR3: CASSLVAYNEQFF. CDR3 nucleotides: TGTGCCAGCAGCTTAGTGGCTTACAATGAGCAGTTCTTC. The rearrangement uses TRBV7-3 and TRBJ2-1, with D uncertain. The V gene's germline CDR1 is SGHTA and CDR2 FQGTGA. This CDR3 is 13 amino acids long. With 2 bases removed from V and 4 bases from J, the gap between germline ends came to 6 bases.

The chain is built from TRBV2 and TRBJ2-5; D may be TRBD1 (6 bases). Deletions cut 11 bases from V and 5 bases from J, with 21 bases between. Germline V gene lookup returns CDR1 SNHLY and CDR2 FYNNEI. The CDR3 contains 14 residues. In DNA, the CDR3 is TGTGCCTACGCCCTTTCAGGGGCGGGCGAGACCCAGTACTTC. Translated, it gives CAYALSGAGETQYF. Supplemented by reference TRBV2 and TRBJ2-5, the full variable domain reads EPEVTQTPSHQVTQMGQEVILRCVPISNHLYFYWYRQILGQKVEFLVSFYNNEISEKSEIFDDQFSVERPDGSNFTLKIRSTKLEDSAMYFCAYALSGAGETQYFGPGTRLLVL.

The CDR3 loop is CASSSVDTQYF. The CDR3, as DNA: TGTGCCAGCAGCTCGGTGGATACGCAGTATTTT. The rearrangement joins TRBV7-8 to TRBJ2-3; D not resolved. The CDR3 loop spans 11 amino acids. Deletions cut 4 bases from V and 6 bases from J, with 5 bases between. Germline CDR1 is SGHVS and CDR2 is FQNEAQ.

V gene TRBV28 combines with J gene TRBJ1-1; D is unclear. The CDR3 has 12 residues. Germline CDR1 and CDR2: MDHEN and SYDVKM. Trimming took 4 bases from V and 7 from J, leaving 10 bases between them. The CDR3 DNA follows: TGTGCCAGCAGTTCGGGTAGTCTTGAAGCTTTCTTT. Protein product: CASSSGSLEAFF.

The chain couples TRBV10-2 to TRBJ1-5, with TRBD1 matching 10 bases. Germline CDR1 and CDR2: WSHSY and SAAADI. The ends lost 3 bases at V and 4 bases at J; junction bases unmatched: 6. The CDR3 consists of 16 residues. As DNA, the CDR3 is TGCGCCAGCAGTGATGGGACAGGGGAGCTGAATCAGCCCCAGCATTTT. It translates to CASSDGTGELNQPQHF.

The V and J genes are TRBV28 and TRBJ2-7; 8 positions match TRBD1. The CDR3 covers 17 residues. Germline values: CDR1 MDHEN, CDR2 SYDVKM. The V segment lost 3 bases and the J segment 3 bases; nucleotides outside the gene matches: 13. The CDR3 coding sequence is TGTGCCAGCAGTTTTACAGGGGGAGATTTAGGATTCTACGAGCAGTACTTC. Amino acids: CASSFTGGDLGFYEQYF.

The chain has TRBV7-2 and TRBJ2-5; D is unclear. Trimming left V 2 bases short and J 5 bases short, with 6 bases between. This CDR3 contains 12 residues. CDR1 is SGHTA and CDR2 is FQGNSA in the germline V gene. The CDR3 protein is CASSLYEETQYF. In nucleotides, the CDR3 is TGTGCCAGCAGCTTATATGAGGAGACCCAGTACTTC.

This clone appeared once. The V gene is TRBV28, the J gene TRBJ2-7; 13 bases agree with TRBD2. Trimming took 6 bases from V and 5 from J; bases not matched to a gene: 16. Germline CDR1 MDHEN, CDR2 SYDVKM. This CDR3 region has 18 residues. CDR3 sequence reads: CASREILRTSGRLDEQYF. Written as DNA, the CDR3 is TGTGCCAGCAGGGAAATTCTAAGGACTAGCGGGAGACTTGACGAGCAGTACTTC.

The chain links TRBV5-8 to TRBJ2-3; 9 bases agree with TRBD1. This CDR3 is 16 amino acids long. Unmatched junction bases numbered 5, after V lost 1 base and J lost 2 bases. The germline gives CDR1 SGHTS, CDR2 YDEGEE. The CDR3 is CASSLFGQGNTDTQYF. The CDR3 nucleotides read TGTGCCAGCAGCTTGTTTGGACAGGGGAACACAGATACGCAGTATTTT.